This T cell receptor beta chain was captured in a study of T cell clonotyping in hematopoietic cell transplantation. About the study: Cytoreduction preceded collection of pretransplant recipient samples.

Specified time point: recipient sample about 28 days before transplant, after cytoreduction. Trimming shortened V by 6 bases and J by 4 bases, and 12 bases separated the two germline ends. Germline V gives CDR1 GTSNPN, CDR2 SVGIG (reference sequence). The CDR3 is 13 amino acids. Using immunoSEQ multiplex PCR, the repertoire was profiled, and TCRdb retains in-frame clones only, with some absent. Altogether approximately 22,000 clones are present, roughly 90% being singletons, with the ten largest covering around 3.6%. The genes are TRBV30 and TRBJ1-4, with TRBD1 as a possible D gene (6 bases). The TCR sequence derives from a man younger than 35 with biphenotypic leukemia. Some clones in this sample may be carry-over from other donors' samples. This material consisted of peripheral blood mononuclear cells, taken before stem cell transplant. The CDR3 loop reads CACATGINEKLFF. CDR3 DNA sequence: TGTGCCTGTGCGACAGGTATTAATGAAAAACTGTTTTTT. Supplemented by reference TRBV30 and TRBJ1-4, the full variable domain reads SQTIHQWPATLVQPVGSPLSLECTVEGTSNPNLYWYRQAAGRGLQLLFYSVGIGQISSEVPQNLSASRPQDRQFILSSKKLLLSDSGFYLCACATGINEKLFFGSGTQLSVL.